This TCR beta chain appears in the sequencing data of a study of control samples from healthy donors and cancer patients. CDR3 length equals 14 residues. V was clipped by 5 bases and J by 4 bases, with 14 bases between them. The germline gives CDR1 SGHTA, CDR2 FQGNSA. Repertoires were generated with immunoSEQ multiplex PCR, while TCRdb's copy carries only in-frame clones and drops some. The sample holds roughly 150,000 clones, just over 85% seen once. This chain uses TRBV7-2 with TRBJ2-5, with D perhaps matching TRBD1 (6 bases). The sample was blood. The receptor's source is a man younger than 35 in good health. CDR3 nucleotide sequence: TGTGCCAGCAGCGCACAACAGGGAATAGAGACCCAGTACTTC. Protein sequence: CASSAQQGIETQYF.